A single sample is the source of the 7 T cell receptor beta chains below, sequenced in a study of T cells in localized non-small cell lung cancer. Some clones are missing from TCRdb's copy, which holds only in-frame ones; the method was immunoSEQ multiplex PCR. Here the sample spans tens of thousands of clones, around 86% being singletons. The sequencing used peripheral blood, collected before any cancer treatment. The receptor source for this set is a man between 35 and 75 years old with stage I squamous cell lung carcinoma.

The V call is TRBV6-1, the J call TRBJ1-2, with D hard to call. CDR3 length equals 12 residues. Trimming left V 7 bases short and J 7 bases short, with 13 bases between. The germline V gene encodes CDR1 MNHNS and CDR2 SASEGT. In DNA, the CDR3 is TGTGCCAGCAATGGGCCAGTCTCTGGCTACACCTTC. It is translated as CASNGPVSGYTF.

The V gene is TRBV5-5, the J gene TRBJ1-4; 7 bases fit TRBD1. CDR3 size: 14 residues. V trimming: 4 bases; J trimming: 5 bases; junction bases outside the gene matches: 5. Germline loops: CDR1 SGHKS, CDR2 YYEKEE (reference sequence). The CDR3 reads CASSVGQVNEKLFF. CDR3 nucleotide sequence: TGTGCCAGCAGCGTAGGACAGGTCAATGAAAAACTGTTTTTT.

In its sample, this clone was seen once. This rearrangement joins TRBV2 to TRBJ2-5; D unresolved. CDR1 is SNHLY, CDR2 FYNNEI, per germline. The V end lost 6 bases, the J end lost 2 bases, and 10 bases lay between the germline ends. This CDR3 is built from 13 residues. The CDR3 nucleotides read TGTGCCAGCAGCTACGACGGTCAAGAGACCCAGTACTTC. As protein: CASSYDGQETQYF.

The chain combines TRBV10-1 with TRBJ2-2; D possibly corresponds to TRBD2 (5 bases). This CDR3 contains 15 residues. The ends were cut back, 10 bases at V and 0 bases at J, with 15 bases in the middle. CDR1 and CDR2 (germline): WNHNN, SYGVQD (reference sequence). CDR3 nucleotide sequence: TGCGCCATCGGGAAGTCAGTCTCGAACACCGGGGAGCTGTTTTTT. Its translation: CAIGKSVSNTGELFF.

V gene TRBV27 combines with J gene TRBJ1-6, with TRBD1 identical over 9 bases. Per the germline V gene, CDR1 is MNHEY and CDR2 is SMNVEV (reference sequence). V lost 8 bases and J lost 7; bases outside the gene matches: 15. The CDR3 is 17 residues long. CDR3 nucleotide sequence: TGTGCCAGCCGGAACCCGGGACAGGGCACGATAAATTCACCCCTCCACTTT. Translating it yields CASRNPGQGTINSPLHF.

The chain's CDR3 is CASSVRQGTNEKLFF. The CDR3 DNA is TGTGCCAGTAGTGTAAGACAGGGGACAAATGAAAAACTGTTTTTT. The genes are TRBV19 and TRBJ1-4; TRBD1 agrees at 8 bases. Germline CDR1 LNHDA, CDR2 SQIVND (reference sequence). The CDR3 length is 15 residues. The V gene end was trimmed by 5 bases and the J gene end by 5 bases; junction bases not matched to a gene: 7.

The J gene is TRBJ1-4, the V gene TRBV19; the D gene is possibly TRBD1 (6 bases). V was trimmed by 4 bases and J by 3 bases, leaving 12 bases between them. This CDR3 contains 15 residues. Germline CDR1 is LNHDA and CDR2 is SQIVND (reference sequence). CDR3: CASSTTGLANEKLFF. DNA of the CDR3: TGTGCCAGTAGTACAACAGGGTTGGCTAATGAAAAACTGTTTTTT.